These 29 T cell receptor beta chains were all obtained from the same sample, sequenced in a study of T cells in Graves' hyperthyroidism and ophthalmopathy. Amplification targeted TCR beta CDR3 regions from RNA transcripts. TCR CDR3 underwent first-round RT-PCR with the HTBI primer set. TCRdb independently ran MiXCR on the multiplex PCR reads; one entry per CDR3 protein. The sample consists of under 400,000 distinct CDR3 sequences, approximately 25% of them appearing once. The sequenced sample consisted of blood. The receptors originated from a man aged 45-65 years with Graves' hyperthyroidism.

Ten or more counts support this clonotype. The V and J genes are TRBV3-1 and TRBJ2-5, with D unresolved. Looked up from germline, CDR1 is LGHDT and CDR2 is YNNKEL (reference sequence). Between the trimmed V and J ends, which lost 3 bases and 5 bases, there was a span of 10 bases. The CDR3 runs 13 residues. CDR3 region: CASSHGAVETQYF. The CDR3 region has the DNA TGTGCCAGCAGCCACGGCGCGGTGGAGACCCAGTACTTC.

This clonotype was seen only a few times. The CDR3 spells CSARRETQYF. The DNA of the CDR3 is TGCAGTGCTAGGAGGGAGACCCAGTACTTC. The V call is TRBV20-1, the J call TRBJ2-5; D call uncertain. The CDR3 contains 10 residues. Germline CDR1 is DFQATT and CDR2 is SNEGSKA (reference sequence). Trimming stripped 3 bases from V and 5 bases from J, with 4 bases between.

The V call is TRBV30, the J call TRBJ1-1; possible D gene TRBD1, 5 bases. Germline CDR1 and CDR2: GTSNPN and SVGIG (reference sequence). The CDR3 has 13 amino acids. V lost 2 bases, J lost 1 base, and 8 bases lay in between. CDR3 bases: TGTGCCTGGAGTTTCGGACAGAACACTGAAGCTTTCTTT. It codes for CAWSFGQNTEAFF.

Points on this clonotype: A much bigger clone sits one base away, suggesting this may be a read error. The chain couples TRBV28 to TRBJ2-4; TRBD1 matches at 10 bases. Trimming at V came to 4 bases and at J to 6 bases, leaving 9 bases not matched to a gene. The CDR3 has 16 amino acids. From germline, CDR1 is MDHEN and CDR2 SYDVKM. The CDR3 DNA follows: TGTGCCAGCAGTTCTCGATGGGGACAGGGGTTAAACATTCAGTACTTC. This translates into CASSSRWGQGLNIQYF. Using reference TRBV28 and TRBJ2-4 for the parts outside the CDR3, the full variable domain is DVKVTQSSRYLVKRTGEKVFLECVQDMDHENMFWYRQDPGLGLRLIYFSYDVKMKEKGDIPEGYSVSREKKERFSLILESASTNQTSMYLCASSSRWGQGLNIQYFGAGTRLSVL.

This chain joins TRBV27 and TRBJ1-6, with 10 bases that match TRBD1. V lost 6 bases, J lost 10 bases, and 12 bases stayed unmatched. The CDR3 spans 16 residues. Per germline, CDR1 MNHEY and CDR2 SMNVEV (reference sequence). The CDR3 bases are TGTGCCAGCAGATCGGACCCCGGGACAGGGGTCTCACCCCTCCACTTT. Its translation: CASRSDPGTGVSPLHF.

The chain combines TRBV5-1 with TRBJ2-3, with D maybe TRBD1 (6 bases). This CDR3 region has 13 residues. From germline, CDR1 is SGHRS and CDR2 YFSETQ. The V gene lost 5 bases and the J gene lost 7 bases, with 14 bases spanning the gap. CDR3 sequence reads: CASSSRQAYTQYF. The CDR3 DNA sequence: TGCGCCAGCAGTTCACGACAGGCGTATACGCAGTATTTT.

This clonotype was seen at least ten times. The rearrangement links TRBV7-3 to TRBJ2-2, with a possible D match to TRBD1 (6 bases). Between the trimmed V and J ends, which lost 5 bases and 0 bases, there was a span of 13 bases. Per the germline V gene, CDR1 is SGHTA and CDR2 is FQGTGA. The CDR3 has 16 amino acids. CDR3 loop: CASSKMGTTNTGELFF. CDR3 DNA: TGTGCCAGCAGCAAAATGGGGACAACGAACACCGGGGAGCTGTTTTTT. Full variable domain (remainder filled in from reference TRBV7-3 and TRBJ2-2): GAGVSQTPSNKVTEKGKYVELRCDPISGHTALYWYRQSLGQGPEFLIYFQGTGAADDSGLPNDRFFAVRPEGSVSTLKIQRTERGDSAVYLCASSKMGTTNTGELFFGEGSRLTVL.

Only a few counts were recorded for this clonotype. This rearrangement joins TRBV5-5 to TRBJ1-5; D is perhaps TRBD1 (6 bases). The CDR3 covers 16 residues. Germline lookup yields CDR1 SGHKS and CDR2 YYEKEE (reference sequence). Trimming cost V 0 bases and J 2 bases, with 12 bases left between them. The CDR3 coding sequence is TGTGCCAGCAGCTTGGAGGGGGGGACGCGCAATCAGCCCCAGCATTTT. It codes for CASSLEGGTRNQPQHF.

In the case of this clonotype: This sequence may be a read error, since a much larger clone differs from it by one base. V usage is TRBV29-1 and J usage is TRBJ1-1; 7 nucleotides align to TRBD1. V lost 6 bases to trimming and J lost 0 bases; unmatched junction nucleotides: 1. This CDR3 region has 12 residues. The germline V gene has CDR1 SQVTM and CDR2 ANQGSEA. In DNA, the CDR3 is TGCAGCGTGGGACAGATGAACACTGAAGCTTTCTTT. Its translation is CSVGQMNTEAFF. Full variable domain (outside the CDR3, taken from reference TRBV29-1 and TRBJ1-1): SAVISQKPSRDICQRGTSLTIQCQVDSQVTMMFWYRQQPGQSLTLIATANQGSEATYESGFVIDKFPISRPNLTFSTLTVSNMSPEDSSIYLCSVGQMNTEAFFGQGTRLTVV.

The genes are TRBV25-1 and TRBJ2-7; possible D gene TRBD1, 5 bases. Between the trimmed V and J ends, which lost 3 bases and 2 bases, there was a span of 14 bases. Germline V gene lookup returns CDR1 MGHDK and CDR2 SYGVNS. This CDR3 spans 15 amino acids. The CDR3 DNA reads TGTGCCAGCAGTGACCCCCGGACAAATACCTACGAGCAGTACTTC. Protein product: CASSDPRTNTYEQYF.

The DNA of the CDR3 is TGCGCCAGCAAACCAGACAGGGGGAAAAATGGCTACACCTTC. This encodes CASKPDRGKNGYTF. The chain is built from TRBV5-1 and TRBJ1-2, with 9 positions matching TRBD1. The CDR3 extends over 14 amino acids. V lost 6 bases and J lost 6; bases outside the gene matches: 9. From germline, CDR1 is SGHRS and CDR2 YFSETQ.

This clonotype occurred a few times. The rearrangement joins TRBV7-8 to TRBJ1-5, with unresolved D. Germline V lookup: CDR1 SGHVS, CDR2 FQNEAQ. The CDR3 extends over 13 amino acids. Trimming took 4 bases from V and 6 from J, leaving 10 bases between them. CDR3 nucleotide sequence: TGTGCCAGCAGCTCCACGGGAGGTCAGCCCCAGCATTTT. Encoded protein: CASSSTGGQPQHF.

The V call is TRBV11-2, the J call TRBJ2-1; tentatively, D is TRBD1 or TRBD2 (5 bases each). Per the germline V gene, CDR1 is SGHAT and CDR2 is FQNNGV. Trimming left V 1 base short and J 8 bases short, with 12 bases between. CDR3 size: 14 residues. CDR3 amino acids: CASSLVGERDEQFF. The CDR3 DNA reads as TGTGCCAGCAGCTTAGTGGGGGAGAGGGATGAGCAGTTCTTC.

The chain links TRBV12-3 or TRBV12-4 to TRBJ1-2; 7 bases fit TRBD1. The CDR3 covers 13 residues. J was trimmed by 2 bases and V by 6 bases; bases with no gene match: 3. CDR3 DNA: TGTGCCAGCAGGCCGACAGGGAACTATGGCTACACCTTC. This gives the protein CASRPTGNYGYTF.

The gene calls are TRBV7-2 and TRBJ1-3, with a tentative D call TRBD1 (6 bases). The germline gives CDR1 SGHTA, CDR2 FQGNSA. V was pared by 4 bases and J by 3 bases, with 7 bases between. The CDR3 has 13 residues. The CDR3 here is CASSSGVGNTIYF. The CDR3 region has the DNA TGTGCCAGCAGCTCAGGGGTTGGAAACACCATATATTTT.

This clonotype showed up just a few times. The chain carries TRBV15 and TRBJ1-2; D perhaps matches TRBD1 (6 bases). V lost 5 bases, J lost 1 base, and 14 bases lay in between. Germline lookup yields CDR1 LNHNV and CDR2 YYDKDF (reference sequence). The CDR3 is 15 amino acids. The CDR3 DNA follows: TGTGCCACCAGCGGAAAAAGGGGGGATAACTATGGCTACACCTTC. This encodes CATSGKRGDNYGYTF.

The V call is TRBV19, the J call TRBJ1-3; 9 nucleotides agree with TRBD1. The CDR3 spans 19 residues. Germline assignment: CDR1 LNHDA and CDR2 SQIVND (reference sequence). The V segment lost 5 bases and the J segment 2 bases; nucleotides outside the gene matches: 16. The CDR3 here is CASSPEPVLRTGAGNTIYF. The CDR3, as DNA: TGTGCCAGTAGTCCAGAGCCCGTCCTGAGGACAGGGGCTGGAAACACCATATATTTT.

This clonotype showed up just a few times. The CDR3 protein is CASSVIGHGYTF. CDR3 in DNA: TGTGCCAGCAGCGTAATTGGGCATGGCTACACCTTC. This sequence joins TRBV9 and TRBJ1-2; D gene ambiguous. CDR3 size: 12 residues. Germline V gives CDR1 SGDLS, CDR2 YYNGEE. The V gene lost 1 base and the J gene lost 6 bases, with 7 bases spanning the gap.

The V and J genes are TRBV5-1 and TRBJ2-2; D uncertain. The V gene lost 0 bases and the J gene lost 4 bases, with 10 bases spanning the gap. Germline assignment: CDR1 SGHRS and CDR2 YFSETQ. The CDR3 loop spans 15 amino acids. CDR3 sequence: CASSLARVGTGELFF. In DNA form, the CDR3 reads TGCGCCAGCAGCTTGGCCAGAGTGGGCACCGGGGAGCTGTTTTTT.

This chain connects TRBV6-1 to TRBJ2-1; perhaps TRBD2 as D (6 bases). Germline V gene lookup returns CDR1 MNHNS and CDR2 SASEGT. CDR3 length: 14 residues. V lost 6 bases and J 5 bases, leaving 14 bases between the germline ends. CDR3 nucleotide sequence: TGTGCCAGCAGGGACGGGACTGGAGACAATGAGCAGTTCTTC. Its protein is CASRDGTGDNEQFF.

The V gene is TRBV7-9, the J gene TRBJ2-7; 9 positions agree with TRBD1. V lost 4 bases to trimming and J lost 3 bases; unmatched junction nucleotides: 7. The germline V gene encodes CDR1 SEHNR and CDR2 FQNEAQ (reference sequence). This CDR3 comprises 15 residues. The CDR3 sequence: CASSSPGTGNYEQYF. The CDR3 region has the DNA TGTGCCAGCAGCTCCCCCGGGACAGGGAACTACGAGCAGTACTTC.

The V and J genes are TRBV3-1 and TRBJ1-2; 11 bases match TRBD1. J was trimmed by 3 bases and V by 4 bases; bases with no gene match: 4. This CDR3 spans 15 amino acids. Germline CDR1 LGHDT, CDR2 YNNKEL (reference sequence). As DNA, the CDR3 is TGTGCCAGCAGCCCGGGGACAGGGGGGTACTATGGCTACACCTTC. Translating it yields CASSPGTGGYYGYTF.

The DNA of the CDR3 is TGTGCCAGCAGCGCCGGGACAGGGGAATTCTATGGCTACACCTTC. This translates into CASSAGTGEFYGYTF. The genes are TRBV7-9 and TRBJ1-2, with TRBD1 matching 10 bases. Per the germline V gene, CDR1 is SEHNR and CDR2 is FQNEAQ (reference sequence). This CDR3 has 15 amino acids. V lost 5 bases and J lost 4; bases outside the gene matches: 7.

At least ten counts were recorded for this clonotype. The chain recombines TRBV27 with TRBJ1-1, with unresolved D. This CDR3 is built from 14 residues. Germline lookup yields CDR1 MNHEY and CDR2 SMNVEV (reference sequence). V lost 5 bases and J lost 1, with 11 bases in between. The CDR3 loop is CASSKEGRNTEAFF. The CDR3 DNA sequence: TGTGCCAGCAGTAAGGAGGGAAGGAACACTGAAGCTTTCTTT.

This clonotype occurred many times. The chain combines TRBV2 with TRBJ2-7, with no clear D. The length of the CDR3 is 13 residues. Trimming removed 3 bases at V and 1 base at J, with 7 bases between. The V gene's germline CDR1 is SNHLY and CDR2 FYNNEI. CDR3 in amino acids: CASSDRRSYEQYF. The CDR3 DNA sequence: TGTGCCAGCAGTGATAGGCGGTCCTACGAGCAGTACTTC.

The V gene is TRBV11-2, the J gene TRBJ2-2; a possible D gene is TRBD1 (6 bases). Looked up from germline, CDR1 is SGHAT and CDR2 is FQNNGV. Trimming shortened V by 4 bases and J by 6 bases, and 15 bases separated the two germline ends. The CDR3 has 15 residues. The CDR3 nucleotides are TGTGCCAGCAGCTCGGGACACGACATTTCCGGGGAGCTGTTTTTT. It encodes CASSSGHDISGELFF.

This clonotype was observed at least ten times. The chain employs TRBV2 and TRBJ1-1; no definite D call. CDR3 length: 14 amino acids. V was cut by 6 bases and J by 1 base, with 12 bases left in between. Germline-derived CDR1 and CDR2 are SNHLY and FYNNEI. The DNA of the CDR3 is TGTGCCAGCAGCCCCGGACGGACGAACACTGAAGCTTTCTTT. Its translation is CASSPGRTNTEAFF. Looking up the rest from reference TRBV2 and TRBJ1-1 gives the full variable domain: EPEVTQTPSHQVTQMGQEVILRCVPISNHLYFYWYRQILGQKVEFLVSFYNNEISEKSEIFDDQFSVERPDGSNFTLKIRSTKLEDSAMYFCASSPGRTNTEAFFGQGTRLTVV.

This clonotype was seen ten or more times. This chain uses TRBV10-3 with TRBJ2-7, with 10 bases matching TRBD1. The CDR3 covers 13 residues. Germline CDR1 and CDR2: ENHRY and SYGVKD. The ends lost 4 bases at V and 3 bases at J; junction bases unmatched: 0. The CDR3 sequence is CAISGTGGYEQYF. CDR3 in DNA: TGTGCCATCAGTGGGACAGGGGGCTACGAGCAGTACTTC.

This clonotype was found many times. The V and J genes are TRBV28 and TRBJ2-7; TRBD1 aligns across 7 bases. The CDR3 loop spans 14 amino acids. V trimming: 3 bases; J trimming: 12 bases; junction bases outside the gene matches: 14. Germline V lookup: CDR1 MDHEN, CDR2 SYDVKM. CDR3 residues: CASSLYRDRSLLYF. CDR3 in DNA: TGTGCCAGCAGTTTGTACAGGGACAGAAGTCTACTGTACTTC.